Listed below are T cell receptor beta chains from one sample, sequenced in a study of beta chain features in type 1 diabetes. Some clones are missing from TCRdb's copy, which holds only in-frame ones; the method was immunoSEQ multiplex PCR. The sample consists of just under 150,000 clones, 13% of them appearing once. Sequenced material: central memory CD4+ T cells from blood. Receptor source: a man aged 18 to 29 with type 1 diabetes. Both conserved end residues are part of each CDR3. The D gene is left open where the match is weak. Not all rows give a size; the values are once, few, many and, for expanded clones, a class.

J: TRBJ2-7; V: TRBV7-9; D: TRBD1; size: few; CDR3: CASSLLVAGGHEQYF; DNA: TGTGCCAGCAGCTTATTGGTGGCAGGGGGCCATGAGCAGTACTTC
J: TRBJ2-5; V: TRBV7-8; D: TRBD1; size: -; CDR3: CASSLAVGTELYF; DNA: TGTGCCAGCAGCTTAGCGGTCGGGACAGAATTGTACTTC
J: TRBJ2-7; V: TRBV27; D: TRBD2; size: -; CDR3: CASSSTGTSANEQYF; DNA: TGTGCCAGCAGTTCTACCGGGACTAGCGCCAACGAGCAGTACTTC
J: TRBJ2-3; V: TRBV30; D: TRBD2; size: few; CDR3: CAWSFRLADTQYF; DNA: TGTGCCTGGAGTTTCCGACTAGCGGATACGCAGTATTTT
J: TRBJ2-1; V: TRBV7-6; D: -; size: -; CDR3: CASSFSGEALNEQFF; DNA: TGTGCCAGCAGCTTCTCAGGGGAGGCCCTCAATGAGCAGTTCTTC
J: TRBJ1-1; V: TRBV9; D: -; size: few; CDR3: CASTTGRDLLVNTEAFF; DNA: TGTGCCAGCACAACAGGGAGGGACTTACTAGTGAACACTGAAGCTTTCTTT
J: TRBJ2-2; V: TRBV29-1; D: TRBD1; size: many; CDR3: CSVIGTANTGELFF; DNA: TGCAGCGTCATCGGGACAGCGAACACCGGGGAGCTGTTTTTT
J: TRBJ2-7; V: TRBV28; D: -; size: many; CDR3: CASTLEWNYEQYF; DNA: TGTGCCAGCACCTTGGAGTGGAACTACGAGCAGTACTTC
J: TRBJ2-3; V: TRBV11-2; D: TRBD2; size: few; CDR3: CASSLGAGSTDTQYF; DNA: TGTGCCAGCAGCTTAGGAGCGGGGAGCACAGATACGCAGTATTTT
J: TRBJ1-2; V: TRBV7-9; D: -; size: few; CDR3: CASSSTGQLNYGYTF; DNA: TGTGCCAGCAGCTCCACAGGACAGCTTAACTATGGCTACACCTTC
J: TRBJ2-7; V: TRBV15; D: TRBD2; size: -; CDR3: CATSRAGLAASYEQYF; DNA: TGTGCCACCAGCAGGGCCGGACTAGCGGCCTCCTACGAGCAGTACTTC
J: TRBJ2-5; V: TRBV7-9; D: TRBD1; size: -; CDR3: CASSFGTAQETQYF; DNA: TGTGCCAGCAGCTTCGGGACAGCTCAAGAGACCCAGTACTTC
J: TRBJ1-1; V: TRBV7-9; D: TRBD1; size: few; CDR3: CASTSGQGGTEAFF; DNA: TGTGCCAGCACCTCAGGACAGGGGGGAACTGAAGCTTTCTTT
J: TRBJ2-1; V: TRBV7-8; D: -; size: -; CDR3: CASSLVGGASPNEQFF; DNA: TGTGCCAGCAGCTTAGTAGGGGGGGCTTCTCCAAATGAGCAGTTCTTC